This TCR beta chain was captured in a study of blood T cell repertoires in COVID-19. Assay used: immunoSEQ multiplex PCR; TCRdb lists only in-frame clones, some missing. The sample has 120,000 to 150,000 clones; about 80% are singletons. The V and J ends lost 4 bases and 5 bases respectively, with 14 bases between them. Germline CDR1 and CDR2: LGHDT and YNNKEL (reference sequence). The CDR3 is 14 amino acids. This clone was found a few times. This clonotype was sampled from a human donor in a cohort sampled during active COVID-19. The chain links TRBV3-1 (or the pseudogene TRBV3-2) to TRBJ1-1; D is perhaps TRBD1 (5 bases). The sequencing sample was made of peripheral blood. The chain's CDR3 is CASSPRTGGTEAFF. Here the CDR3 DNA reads TGTGCCAGCAGCCCACGGACGGGGGGGACTGAAGCTTTCTTT.